This is a list of T cell receptor beta chains from one sample in a study of T-cell reconstitution after alpha-beta-depleted transplantation in children. TCRdb re-called the PCR reads through MiXCR, storing one row per CDR3 protein. This sample has 500,000 to 600,000 distinct CDR3 sequences, with around a third found just once. The sample in question was PBMCs from the stem cell graft donor, obtained from the stem cell graft. These TCRs come from a human donor who donated a stem cell graft to a child with aplastic anemia. The CDR3 runs from the conserved cysteine through the conserved F or W. A D gene is named only where the DNA matches it firmly. Size is stated for part of the rows, as once, few or many counts, or as a class when the clone is expanded.

clone size	J gene	D gene	V gene	CDR3 protein	CDR3 DNA
.	TRBJ1-5	.	TRBV4-2	CASSQLASNQPQHF	TGTGCCAGCAGCCAATTGGCTAGCAATCAGCCCCAGCATTTT
.	TRBJ1-2	TRBD1	TRBV5-4	CASSFPDRDYGYTF	TGTGCCAGCAGCTTCCCGGACAGGGACTATGGCTACACCTTC
.	TRBJ1-5	.	TRBV7-2	CASSLEFPGQPQHF	TGTGCCAGCAGCTTAGAGTTCCCGGGTCAGCCCCAGCATTTT
.	TRBJ1-1	.	TRBV10-3	CASTRLEGGDTEAFF	TGTGCCTCCACCCGATTAGAGGGAGGGGACACTGAAGCTTTCTTT
.	TRBJ1-1	.	TRBV12-3/TRBV12-4	CASVGGGNTEAFF	TGTGCCAGCGTCGGGGGGGGGAACACTGAAGCTTTCTTT
.	TRBJ1-4	.	TRBV4-3	CASSQGDGYEKLFF	TGCGCCAGCAGCCAAGGGGACGGATATGAAAAACTGTTTTTT
.	TRBJ2-1	TRBD2	TRBV11-2	CASSLGGGSRDEQFF	TGTGCCAGCAGCTTAGGAGGCGGGAGCCGGGATGAGCAGTTCTTC
.	TRBJ1-5	.	TRBV7-9	CASSRGTLNQPQHF	TGTGCCAGCAGCCGGGGGACATTAAATCAGCCCCAGCATTTT
.	TRBJ2-6	.	TRBV19	CASSIDSSGANVLTF	TGTGCCAGTAGTATTGATTCCTCTGGGGCCAACGTCCTGACTTTC
.	TRBJ2-5	TRBD2	TRBV7-2	CASSGTSGRRPLETQYF	TGTGCCAGCAGCGGGACTAGCGGGAGAAGGCCTCTTGAGACCCAGTACTTC
.	TRBJ2-2	.	TRBV10-2	CASSDRGGTGELFF	TGCGCCAGCAGTGACAGGGGAGGCACCGGGGAGCTGTTTTTT
.	TRBJ1-2	.	TRBV29-1	CSVGDGPGDYGYTF	TGCAGCGTCGGCGACGGCCCGGGGGACTATGGCTACACCTTC
.	TRBJ2-1	.	TRBV5-4	CASSSGGGKNNEQFF	TGTGCCAGCAGCTCAGGGGGAGGGAAGAACAATGAGCAGTTCTTC
few	TRBJ1-1	.	TRBV27	CASSLWGGLYGNTEAFF	TGTGCCAGCAGTTTATGGGGGGGGCTATACGGGAACACTGAAGCTTTCTTT
few	TRBJ1-2	.	TRBV28	CASSPNYGYTF	TGTGCCAGCAGTCCAAACTATGGCTACACCTTC
.	TRBJ1-1	.	TRBV4-2	CASSQERVANTEAFF	TGTGCCAGCAGCCAAGAAAGGGTAGCGAACACTGAAGCTTTCTTT
few	TRBJ2-5	.	TRBV6-5	CASSYNRGRETQYF	TGTGCCAGCAGTTACAACCGGGGGAGGGAGACCCAGTACTTC
.	TRBJ1-6	.	TRBV28	CASSAGGTMGSPLHF	TGTGCCAGCAGCGCCGGGGGGACAATGGGTTCACCCCTCCACTTT
few	TRBJ1-2	.	TRBV29-1	CSVIPGDLKGYTF	TGCAGCGTGATACCGGGAGATTTGAAGGGCTACACCTTC
.	TRBJ2-1	.	TRBV5-5	CASSLGRPTENEQFF	TGTGCCAGCAGCTTGGGCCGGCCCACCGAGAATGAGCAGTTCTTC
few	TRBJ2-1	TRBD2	TRBV24-1	CATSATDGGRALDEQFF	TGTGCCACCAGTGCCACGGACGGCGGGAGGGCCCTCGATGAGCAGTTCTTC
few	TRBJ1-1	.	TRBV5-1	CASSQTPRGNTEAFF	TGCGCCAGCAGCCAGACCCCCAGGGGAAACACTGAAGCTTTCTTT
.	TRBJ2-2	.	TRBV15	CATSPGDTGELFF	TGTGCCACCAGCCCGGGGGACACCGGGGAGCTGTTTTTT
few	TRBJ2-2	TRBD1	TRBV4-3	CASSQEDRGTTGELFF	TGCGCCAGCAGCCAAGAGGACAGGGGGACTACCGGGGAGCTGTTTTTT
once	TRBJ1-2	.	TRBV3-1	CASSPSGGQRYGYTF	TGTGCCAGCAGCCCCTCTGGCGGGCAGCGCTATGGCTACACCTTC
.	TRBJ1-3	.	TRBV15	CATSRVGTSSGNTIYF	TGTGCCACCAGCAGAGTGGGGACGAGCTCTGGAAACACCATATATTTT
few	TRBJ2-2	.	TRBV9	CASSFNRETSTGELFF	TGTGCCAGCAGCTTCAACAGGGAGACGAGCACCGGGGAGCTGTTTTTT
.	TRBJ2-5	TRBD2	TRBV5-1	CASSSRVAGGRKETQYF	TGCGCCAGCAGCTCCCGGGTAGCGGGAGGCCGGAAAGAGACCCAGTACTTC
.	TRBJ2-1	TRBD1	TRBV6-1	CATQEGSTGYEQFF	TGTGCCACCCAAGAGGGGTCGACAGGGTATGAGCAGTTCTTC
few	TRBJ2-5	.	TRBV29-1	CSVAPGTTQETQYF	TGCAGCGTTGCACCCGGCACTACCCAAGAGACCCAGTACTTC
few	TRBJ2-1	TRBD2	TRBV6-5	CASSYWTSDRYEQFF	TGTGCCAGCAGTTATTGGACTAGCGACCGATATGAGCAGTTCTTC
few	TRBJ2-3	.	TRBV29-1	CSASLAPSTDTQYF	TGCAGCGCTTCTCTAGCGCCCAGCACAGATACGCAGTATTTT
.	TRBJ2-2	.	TRBV27	CASSPLSGVGPGELFF	TGTGCCAGCAGTCCCTTATCGGGAGTTGGACCCGGGGAGCTGTTTTTT
many	TRBJ2-3	.	TRBV7-9	CASSLSRRERTDTQYF	TGTGCCAGCAGCCTAAGTCGCCGGGAACGGACAGATACGCAGTATTTT
.	TRBJ1-3	TRBD1	TRBV20-1	CSATNRGAGNTIYF	TGCAGTGCTACGAACAGGGGGGCTGGAAACACCATATATTTT